Listed here is a single TCR beta chain. These data belong to a study of regulatory T cells in long-lasting Graves disease. Libraries of TCR beta came from iRepertoire HTBI primers plus Arm-PCR of CDR3 regions. TCRdb reanalysed the multiplex PCR reads using MiXCR and keeps one entry per CDR3 protein. This table has a few hundred thousand distinct CDR3 sequences, 20% to 25% appearing once. This CDR3 contains 15 residues. Germline CDR1 and CDR2: SGHTA and FQGNSA. The V and J ends lost 2 bases and 0 bases respectively, with 10 bases between them. This sample's time point: persistent/refractory GD, antithyroid drugs over 5 years with positive TRAb. PBMC-derived RNA was used for the TCR library.

The receptor comes from a female donor with Graves disease. The chain uses TRBV7-2 and TRBJ1-1; no clear D. The source material was peripheral blood mononuclear cells (PBMCs), sampled when the disease was refractory, from a patient treated with antithyroid drugs. The CDR3 region is CASSLLVEMNTEAFF. The CDR3 DNA reads TGTGCCAGCAGCTTATTGGTAGAGATGAACACTGAAGCTTTCTTT. Combining the CDR3 with reference TRBV7-2 and TRBJ1-1 gives the whole variable domain GAGVSQSPSNKVTEKGKDVELRCDPISGHTALYWYRQSLGQGLEFLIYFQGNSAPDKSGLPSDRFSAERTGGSVSTLTIQRTQQEDSAVYLCASSLLVEMNTEAFFGQGTRLTVV.